Below, one T cell receptor (beta chain) is given with its context. Its antigen is currently not known. No much larger clone exists at a distance of one base, and base qualities are not known. According to the study, the label for this sample's time point signals: cells obtained before transplantation from donor or recipient. CD3+CD4+ and CD3+CD8+ populations were FACS-sorted from unstimulated pre-transplant donor and recipient cells taken from spleen or lymph nodes. The data belong to a study of graft-versus-host responses after intestinal transplantation (dated by TCRdb to the early 2020s). In the study overall: The transplants that recipients received were multivisceral, liver-intestinal, or isolated intestinal. Every recipient was given anti-thymocyte globulin induction, followed by 3 to 4 years of maintenance tacrolimus and steroids. A cohort of 24 intestinal transplant recipients, including one retransplant, was enrolled, and 3 patients lacking pretransplant specimens were excluded. Alloreactive clones were identified by sequencing pre-transplant mixed lymphocyte reaction products and comparing them with unstimulated pre-transplant donor and recipient T cells. Donor T cell macrochimerism was defined as a peak of at least 4% donor T cells among recipient peripheral blood mononuclear cells. Samples from a few later patients were sequenced in-house on an Illumina MiSeq with MiXCR processing rather than by the commercial service. After intestinal transplantation, graft-versus-host and host-versus-graft alloreactive T cell clones in the graft, circulation and bone marrow were tracked using bulk TCR-beta CDR3 sequencing.

The full study reports these points: Early after transplant, peak levels of circulating GvH clones were found to be associated with declines in HvG clones. GvH clones were detected in recipient bone marrow, and some appeared earlier in ileal mucosa or blood, consistent with an intestinal mucosal origin. Conclusions were limited by the relatively low number and heterogeneity of intestinal transplant patients. In patients with donor T cell macrochimerism, the allografts had high GvH to HvG T cell clonal ratios.

The germline V gene encodes CDR1 SQVTM and CDR2 ANQGSEA. Trimming leaves V shorter by 4 bases and J shorter by 10 bases, with the junction holding 6 bases beyond the gene matches. From the cysteine through the phenylalanine, the CDR3 covers 12 amino acids. The kept DNA is CDR3 alone, 36 bases in frame from the first base. To prepare the library, the immunoSEQ multiplex PCR assay was applied. In most patients, genomic DNA was isolated using the Qiagen DNeasy Blood and Tissue Kit and sent frozen to Adaptive Biotechnologies for TCR sequencing. For most patients, genomic DNA was subjected to high-throughput TCR-beta CDR3 sequencing by Adaptive Biotechnologies. Per the authors' processing: TCR sequencing data for around 19 patients were retrieved from Adaptive's ImmunoSEQ software; three other patients were processed with MiXCR and VDJtools. To correct CD4 versus CD8 sorting errors, any sequence found in both subsets at a frequency ratio below 5:1 was removed. CDR3 nucleotide sequences shared between donor and recipient were removed because their origin could not be assigned. Alloreactive clones required at least 2-fold expansion over unstimulated cells and minimum CFSE-low frequency of 0.002% (template counts) or 0.001% (read counts). A clone was considered mappable if detected in the sequenced pre-transplant spleen, lymph node, or MLR CFSE-low populations of the donor or recipient. Cumulative frequency of alloreactive clones was calculated as a percentage of all sequences weighted by copy number. Held by TCRdb, this immuneACCESS table contains in-frame sequences only and omits some clones. Under half of the omission traces to an unresolved V gene where checked; the cause of the rest is unknown. The DNA gave D and trimming, while V, J and clone size come from that table. The sample table shows tens of thousands of clones, and 94% are seen once. The ten most abundant clones make up more than 0.15% of the sample.

The V and J segments used are TRBV29-1 and TRBJ2-1, with 8 junctional bases fitting TRBD1. The TCR comes from a human donor who was the organ donor for an intestinal transplant. The sequencing here drew on unstimulated CD4+ T cells sorted from spleen or lymph node cells, taken before transplant. CDR3 sequence: CSVVGQGGEQFF. The sequence in DNA is TGCAGCGTTGTAGGACAGGGAGGCGAGCAGTTCTTC.